This T cell receptor beta chain was captured by sequencing in a study of pediatric ulcerative colitis. General study findings and limits: No controls had the two rectal clonotypes shared by ulcerative colitis patients. Repertoires came from total lymphocyte DNA, not specific subsets.

Rectal tissue came from one to two pinch biopsies taken at colonoscopy. Of note for this clone: No antigen is known for it.

Trimming cost V 4 bases and J 6 bases, with 15 bases left between them. There are 14 residues in the CDR3. Germline CDR1 is SGHRS and CDR2 is YFSETQ. Profiling relied on immunoSEQ multiplex PCR, and the TCRdb table lists in-frame clones only, not all of them. This table holds about 34,000 clones, roughly four fifths found once. The sequencing input was gut tissue. V usage is TRBV5-1 and J usage is TRBJ2-3; a possible D gene is TRBD2 (5 bases). The sequence was obtained from a boy aged 10-17 years with severe ulcerative colitis. This CDR3 reads CASSPETTRDTQYF. The CDR3 nucleotides are TGCGCCAGCAGCCCCGAAACAACTAGGGATACGCAGTATTTT.